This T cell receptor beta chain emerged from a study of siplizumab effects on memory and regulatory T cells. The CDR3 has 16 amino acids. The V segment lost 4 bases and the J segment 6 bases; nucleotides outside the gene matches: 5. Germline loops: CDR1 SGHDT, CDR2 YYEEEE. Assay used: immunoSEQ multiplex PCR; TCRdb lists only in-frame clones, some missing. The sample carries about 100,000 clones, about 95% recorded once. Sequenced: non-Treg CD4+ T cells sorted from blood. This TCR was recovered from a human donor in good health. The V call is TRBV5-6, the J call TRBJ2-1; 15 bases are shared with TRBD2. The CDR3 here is CASSAGLAGGFNEQFF. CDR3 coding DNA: TGTGCCAGCAGCGCGGGACTAGCGGGAGGCTTCAATGAGCAGTTCTTC.